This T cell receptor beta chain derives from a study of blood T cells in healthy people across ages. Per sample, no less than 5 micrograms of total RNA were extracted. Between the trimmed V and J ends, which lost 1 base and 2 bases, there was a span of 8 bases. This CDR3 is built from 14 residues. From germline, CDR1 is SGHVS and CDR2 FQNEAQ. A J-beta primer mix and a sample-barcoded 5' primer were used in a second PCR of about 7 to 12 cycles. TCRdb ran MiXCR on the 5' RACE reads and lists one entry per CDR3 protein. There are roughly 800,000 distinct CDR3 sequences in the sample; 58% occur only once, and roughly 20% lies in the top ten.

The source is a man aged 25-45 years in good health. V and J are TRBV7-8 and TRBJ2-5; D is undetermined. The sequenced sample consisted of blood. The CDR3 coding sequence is TGTGCCAGCAGCTTAGGACTGCGGCAAGAGACCCAGTACTTC. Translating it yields CASSLGLRQETQYF. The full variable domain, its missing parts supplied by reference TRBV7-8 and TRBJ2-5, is GAGVSQSPRYKVAKRGQDVALRCDPISGHVSLFWYQQALGQGPEFLTYFQNEAQLDKSGLPSDRFFAERPEGSVSTLKIQRTQQEDSAVYLCASSLGLRQETQYFGPGTRLLVL.